These T cell receptor beta chains were read from a single sample in a study of identical twins. TCRdb re-called the 5' RACE reads with MiXCR, one entry per CDR3 protein. This sample has 1.5 million to 2 million distinct CDR3 sequences, with 32% found just once. Sequencing used cord blood. Source of these receptors: a newborn girl in good health. Both conserved end residues are part of each CDR3. A D gene is named only where the DNA matches it firmly. Part of the rows lack a size; the others show once, few, many or a class for expanded clones.

V gene: TRBV6-6; D gene: -; clone size: -; CDR3 length: 13; J gene: TRBJ1-1; CDR3 protein: CASTLGGLGEAFF; CDR3 DNA: TGTGCCAGCACCCTAGGGGGGCTCGGTGAAGCTTTCTTT
V gene: TRBV4-2; D gene: TRBD1; clone size: -; CDR3 length: 16; J gene: TRBJ1-6; CDR3 protein: CASSQELTGGDSPLHF; CDR3 DNA: TGTGCCAGCAGCCAAGAACTGACAGGGGGGGATTCACCCCTCCACTTT
V gene: TRBV6-5; D gene: -; clone size: -; CDR3 length: 16; J gene: TRBJ2-1; CDR3 protein: CASSYGGAVPYNEQFF; CDR3 DNA: TGTGCCAGCAGTTACGGGGGGGCAGTACCTTACAATGAGCAGTTCTTC
V gene: TRBV3-1; D gene: TRBD2; clone size: few; CDR3 length: 15; J gene: TRBJ2-5; CDR3 protein: CASSWTSGRTETQYF; CDR3 DNA: TGTGCCAGCAGCTGGACTAGCGGGAGGACAGAGACCCAGTACTTC
V gene: TRBV28; D gene: -; clone size: many; CDR3 length: 16; J gene: TRBJ2-4; CDR3 protein: CASSHDRELAKNIQYF; CDR3 DNA: TGTGCCAGCAGCCATGACAGAGAATTAGCCAAAAACATTCAGTACTTC
V gene: TRBV27; D gene: TRBD2; clone size: few; CDR3 length: 15; J gene: TRBJ2-1; CDR3 protein: CASSLAGERYNEQFF; CDR3 DNA: TGTGCCAGCAGTTTAGCGGGGGAGCGGTACAATGAGCAGTTCTTC
V gene: TRBV21-1; D gene: -; clone size: few; CDR3 length: 16; J gene: TRBJ2-1; CDR3 protein: CASSKDFTRSYNEQFF; CDR3 DNA: TGTGCCAGCAGCAAAGATTTTACCCGCTCCTACAATGAGCAGTTCTTC
V gene: TRBV20-1; D gene: -; clone size: -; CDR3 length: 16; J gene: TRBJ2-7; CDR3 protein: CSARDLVGPQPYEQYF; CDR3 DNA: TGCAGTGCTAGAGATTTAGTAGGACCGCAACCTTACGAGCAGTACTTC
V gene: TRBV20-1; D gene: TRBD2; clone size: few; CDR3 length: 16; J gene: TRBJ2-7; CDR3 protein: CSARDLRTSIVDEQYF; CDR3 DNA: TGCAGTGCTAGAGATCTCCGGACTAGCATCGTCGACGAGCAGTACTTC
V gene: TRBV4-1; D gene: TRBD2; clone size: many; CDR3 length: 15; J gene: TRBJ2-7; CDR3 protein: CASSQVLAEAYEQYF; CDR3 DNA: TGCGCCAGCAGCCAAGTACTAGCGGAGGCCTACGAGCAGTACTTC
V gene: TRBV9; D gene: -; clone size: few; CDR3 length: 16; J gene: TRBJ2-5; CDR3 protein: CASSVSAGRGQETQYF; CDR3 DNA: TGTGCCAGCAGCGTGTCCGCTGGACGGGGCCAAGAGACCCAGTACTTC
V gene: TRBV12-3/TRBV12-4; D gene: -; clone size: few; CDR3 length: 15; J gene: TRBJ1-5; CDR3 protein: CASSTRGGNNQPQHF; CDR3 DNA: TGTGCCAGCAGCACACGGGGAGGAAACAATCAGCCCCAGCATTTT
V gene: TRBV30; D gene: -; clone size: few; CDR3 length: 13; J gene: TRBJ1-2; CDR3 protein: CAWGHDNFYGYTF; CDR3 DNA: TGTGCCTGGGGACACGACAACTTCTATGGCTACACCTTC
V gene: TRBV2; D gene: TRBD2; clone size: -; CDR3 length: 15; J gene: TRBJ2-7; CDR3 protein: CTSSEKGLAAYEQYF; CDR3 DNA: TGTACCAGCAGTGAAAAGGGACTAGCAGCTTACGAGCAGTACTTC
V gene: TRBV2; D gene: -; clone size: few; CDR3 length: 14; J gene: TRBJ1-2; CDR3 protein: CASRRRGTNYGYTF; CDR3 DNA: TGTGCCAGCAGGCGTCGGGGCACTAACTATGGCTACACCTTC
V gene: TRBV3-1; D gene: TRBD2; clone size: -; CDR3 length: 17; J gene: TRBJ2-5; CDR3 protein: CASSQEELAGAGETQYF; CDR3 DNA: TGTGCCAGCAGCCAAGAAGAACTAGCGGGGGCAGGAGAGACCCAGTACTTC
V gene: TRBV14; D gene: TRBD2; clone size: -; CDR3 length: 17; J gene: TRBJ2-7; CDR3 protein: CASSQKLSGSLFYEQYF; CDR3 DNA: TGTGCCAGCAGCCAAAAACTTAGCGGGAGTTTATTCTACGAGCAGTACTTC
V gene: TRBV6-2/TRBV6-3; D gene: TRBD2; clone size: once; CDR3 length: 19; J gene: TRBJ2-3; CDR3 protein: CVSSPLGLAGGPITDTQYF; CDR3 DNA: TGTGTCAGCAGTCCGCTGGGACTAGCGGGGGGGCCAATCACAGATACGCAGTATTTT
V gene: TRBV12-3/TRBV12-4; D gene: -; clone size: -; CDR3 length: 13; J gene: TRBJ2-2; CDR3 protein: CASRPPFSGELFF; CDR3 DNA: TGTGCCAGCAGACCGCCCTTCTCCGGGGAGCTGTTTTTT
V gene: TRBV4-2; D gene: -; clone size: -; CDR3 length: 16; J gene: TRBJ2-7; CDR3 protein: CASSPGGRSSSYEQYF; CDR3 DNA: TGTGCCAGCAGCCCCGGCGGGCGGTCCAGCTCCTACGAGCAGTACTTC
V gene: TRBV10-3; D gene: TRBD2; clone size: -; CDR3 length: 15; J gene: TRBJ2-1; CDR3 protein: CAISLAGDSYNEQFF; CDR3 DNA: TGTGCCATCAGTCTAGCGGGAGATAGTTATAATGAGCAGTTCTTC
V gene: TRBV12-3/TRBV12-4; D gene: -; clone size: -; CDR3 length: 17; J gene: TRBJ1-5; CDR3 protein: CASSFSGSGFSNQPQHF; CDR3 DNA: TGTGCCAGCAGTTTTTCGGGGTCTGGCTTTAGCAATCAGCCCCAGCATTTT
V gene: TRBV12-3/TRBV12-4; D gene: -; clone size: -; CDR3 length: 16; J gene: TRBJ2-4; CDR3 protein: CASSSSVIIAKNIQYF; CDR3 DNA: TGTGCCAGCAGTTCGTCGGTAATCATAGCCAAAAACATTCAGTACTTC
V gene: TRBV20-1; D gene: TRBD2; clone size: -; CDR3 length: 16; J gene: TRBJ2-7; CDR3 protein: CSARVPTSGGMNEQYF; CDR3 DNA: TGCAGTGCTAGAGTCCCGACTAGCGGGGGTATGAACGAGCAGTACTTC
V gene: TRBV6-1; D gene: -; clone size: many; CDR3 length: 15; J gene: TRBJ2-5; CDR3 protein: CASSEGYGDQETQYF; CDR3 DNA: TGTGCCAGCAGTGAAGGGTACGGGGACCAAGAGACCCAGTACTTC
V gene: TRBV19; D gene: -; clone size: -; CDR3 length: 15; J gene: TRBJ2-2; CDR3 protein: CASSMPGGRTRELFF; CDR3 DNA: TGTGCCAGTAGTATGCCCGGCGGAAGAACCCGGGAGCTGTTTTTT
V gene: TRBV5-6; D gene: -; clone size: -; CDR3 length: 14; J gene: TRBJ2-4; CDR3 protein: CASSLAGVEHIQYF; CDR3 DNA: TGTGCCAGCAGCTTGGCAGGGGTTGAACACATTCAGTACTTC
V gene: TRBV20-1; D gene: TRBD2; clone size: -; CDR3 length: 14; J gene: TRBJ2-3; CDR3 protein: CSAPGGLGTDTQYF; CDR3 DNA: TGCAGTGCCCCGGGGGGGCTTGGCACAGATACGCAGTATTTT
V gene: TRBV29-1; D gene: -; clone size: few; CDR3 length: 11; J gene: TRBJ1-2; CDR3 protein: CSVDRAAGYTF; CDR3 DNA: TGCAGCGTTGACAGGGCTGCCGGCTACACCTTC
V gene: TRBV7-2; D gene: -; clone size: -; CDR3 length: 14; J gene: TRBJ2-7; CDR3 protein: CASSLAILAYEQYF; CDR3 DNA: TGTGCCAGCAGCTTAGCCATCCTAGCTTATGAGCAGTACTTC
V gene: TRBV20-1; D gene: TRBD1; clone size: -; CDR3 length: 14; J gene: TRBJ1-5; CDR3 protein: CSARVGTGSQPQHF; CDR3 DNA: TGCAGTGCTAGGGTCGGGACAGGAAGCCAGCCCCAGCATTTT
V gene: TRBV7-2; D gene: -; clone size: -; CDR3 length: 16; J gene: TRBJ2-7; CDR3 protein: CASSLRGFRSSYEQYF; CDR3 DNA: TGTGCCAGCAGCTTACGGGGGTTCAGGAGCTCCTACGAGCAGTACTTC
V gene: TRBV6-5; D gene: -; clone size: -; CDR3 length: 16; J gene: TRBJ1-6; CDR3 protein: CASMRTPISYNSPLHF; CDR3 DNA: TGTGCCAGCATGAGGACTCCCATCTCCTATAATTCACCCCTCCACTTT